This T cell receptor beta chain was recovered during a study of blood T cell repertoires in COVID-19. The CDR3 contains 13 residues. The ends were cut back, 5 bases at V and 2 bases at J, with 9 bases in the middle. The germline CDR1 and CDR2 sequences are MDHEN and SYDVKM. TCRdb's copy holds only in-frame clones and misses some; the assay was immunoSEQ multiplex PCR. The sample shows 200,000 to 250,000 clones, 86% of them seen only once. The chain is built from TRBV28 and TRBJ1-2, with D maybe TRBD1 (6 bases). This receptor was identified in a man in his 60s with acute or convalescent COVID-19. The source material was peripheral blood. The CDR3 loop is CASSTGPNYGYTF. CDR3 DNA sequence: TGTGCCAGCAGTACAGGGCCCAACTATGGCTACACCTTC.